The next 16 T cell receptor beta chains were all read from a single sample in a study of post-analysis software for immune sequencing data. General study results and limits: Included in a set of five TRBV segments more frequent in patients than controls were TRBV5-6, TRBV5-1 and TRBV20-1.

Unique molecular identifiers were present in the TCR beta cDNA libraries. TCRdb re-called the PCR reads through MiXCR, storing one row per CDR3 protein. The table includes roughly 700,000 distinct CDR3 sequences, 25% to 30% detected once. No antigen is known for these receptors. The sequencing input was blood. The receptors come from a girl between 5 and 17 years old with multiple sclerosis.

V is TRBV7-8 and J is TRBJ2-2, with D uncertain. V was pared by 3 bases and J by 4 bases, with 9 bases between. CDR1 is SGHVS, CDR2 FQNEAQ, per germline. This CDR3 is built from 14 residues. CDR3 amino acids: CASSLFGITGELFF. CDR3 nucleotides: TGTGCCAGCAGCTTGTTTGGGATCACCGGGGAGCTGTTTTTT. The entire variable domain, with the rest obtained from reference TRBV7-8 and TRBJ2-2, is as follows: GAGVSQSPRYKVAKRGQDVALRCDPISGHVSLFWYQQALGQGPEFLTYFQNEAQLDKSGLPSDRFFAERPEGSVSTLKIQRTQQEDSAVYLCASSLFGITGELFFGEGSRLTVL.

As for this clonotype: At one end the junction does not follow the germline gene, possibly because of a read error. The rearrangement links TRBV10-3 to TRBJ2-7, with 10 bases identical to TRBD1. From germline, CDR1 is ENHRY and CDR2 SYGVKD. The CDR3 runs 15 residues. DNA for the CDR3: TGTGTCATCAGTAGCCCGGGACAGGGGTCCTACGAGCAGTACTTC. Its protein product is CVISSPGQGSYEQYF.

DNA of the CDR3: TGCAGCGTTGAGATACCGCAGGGGGCGGACCACGAGCAGTACTTC. Translated: CSVEIPQGADHEQYF. The chain uses TRBV29-1 and TRBJ2-7; TRBD1 matches 8 bases. Germline CDR1 is SQVTM and CDR2 is ANQGSEA. V lost 3 bases to trimming and J lost 5 bases; unmatched junction nucleotides: 12. The CDR3 contains 15 residues.

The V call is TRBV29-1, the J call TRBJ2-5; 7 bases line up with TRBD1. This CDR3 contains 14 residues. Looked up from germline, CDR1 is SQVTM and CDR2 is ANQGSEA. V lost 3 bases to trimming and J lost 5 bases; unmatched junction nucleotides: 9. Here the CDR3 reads CSVEGQGVGETQYF. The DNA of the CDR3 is TGCAGCGTTGAGGGGCAGGGGGTCGGGGAGACCCAGTACTTC.

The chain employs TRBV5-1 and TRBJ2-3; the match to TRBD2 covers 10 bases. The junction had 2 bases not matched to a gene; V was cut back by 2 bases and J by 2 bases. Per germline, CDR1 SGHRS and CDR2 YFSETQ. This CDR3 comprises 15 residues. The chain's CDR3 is CASSFGLADTDTQYF. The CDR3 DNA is TGCGCCAGCAGCTTCGGACTAGCGGACACAGATACGCAGTATTTT.

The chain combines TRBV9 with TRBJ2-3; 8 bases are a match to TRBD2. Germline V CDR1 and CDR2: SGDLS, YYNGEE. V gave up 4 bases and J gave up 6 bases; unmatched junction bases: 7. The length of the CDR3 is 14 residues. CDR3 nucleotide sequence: TGTGCCAGCAGCTCCCGTACTAGCGGTGATACGCAGTATTTT. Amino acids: CASSSRTSGDTQYF.

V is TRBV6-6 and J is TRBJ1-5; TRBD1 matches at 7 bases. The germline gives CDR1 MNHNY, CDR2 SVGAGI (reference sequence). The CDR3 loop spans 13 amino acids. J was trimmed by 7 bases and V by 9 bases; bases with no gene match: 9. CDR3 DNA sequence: TGTGCCAGTTTGACAGGGATGGGCCAGCCCCAGCATTTT. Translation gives CASLTGMGQPQHF.

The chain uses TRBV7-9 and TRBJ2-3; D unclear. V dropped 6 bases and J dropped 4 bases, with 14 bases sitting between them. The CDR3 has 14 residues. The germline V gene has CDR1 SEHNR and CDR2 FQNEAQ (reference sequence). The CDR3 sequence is CASRRDTSADTQYF. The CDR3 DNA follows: TGTGCCAGCAGGCGAGACACTTCCGCAGATACGCAGTATTTT.

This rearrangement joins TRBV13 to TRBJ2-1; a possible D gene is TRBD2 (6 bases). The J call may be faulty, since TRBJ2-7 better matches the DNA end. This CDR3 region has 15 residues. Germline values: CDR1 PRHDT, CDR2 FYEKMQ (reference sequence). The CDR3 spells CASSLERETYNEQYF. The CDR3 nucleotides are TGTGCCAGCAGCCTAGAACGGGAGACCTACAATGAGCAGTACTTC.

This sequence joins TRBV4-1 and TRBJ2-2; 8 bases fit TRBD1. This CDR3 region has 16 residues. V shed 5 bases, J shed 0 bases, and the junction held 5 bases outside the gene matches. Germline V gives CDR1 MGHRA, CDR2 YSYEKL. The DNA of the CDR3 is TGCGCCAGCAGCTGGAGGACAGGGACGAACACCGGGGAGCTGTTTTTT. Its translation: CASSWRTGTNTGELFF.

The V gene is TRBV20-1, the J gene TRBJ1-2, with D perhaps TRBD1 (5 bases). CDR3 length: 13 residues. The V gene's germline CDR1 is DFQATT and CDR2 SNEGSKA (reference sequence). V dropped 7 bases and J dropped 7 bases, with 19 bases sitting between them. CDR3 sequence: CSGGGGKGLGYTF. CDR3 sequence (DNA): TGCAGTGGGGGAGGAGGGAAGGGGCTTGGCTACACCTTC.

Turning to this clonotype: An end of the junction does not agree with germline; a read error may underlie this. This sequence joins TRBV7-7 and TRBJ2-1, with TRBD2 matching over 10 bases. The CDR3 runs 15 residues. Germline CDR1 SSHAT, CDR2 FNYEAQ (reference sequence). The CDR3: CASSSGTSALVEQFF. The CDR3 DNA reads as TGTGCTAGCAGCTCCGGGACTAGCGCCTTGGTAGAGCAGTTCTTC.

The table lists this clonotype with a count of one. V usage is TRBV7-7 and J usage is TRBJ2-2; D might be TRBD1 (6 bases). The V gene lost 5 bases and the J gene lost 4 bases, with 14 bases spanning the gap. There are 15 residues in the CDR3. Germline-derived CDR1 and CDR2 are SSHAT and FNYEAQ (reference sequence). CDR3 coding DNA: TGTGCCAGCAGCCCAGGGGCGGGCGCCACCGGGGAGCTGTTTTTT. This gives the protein CASSPGAGATGELFF.

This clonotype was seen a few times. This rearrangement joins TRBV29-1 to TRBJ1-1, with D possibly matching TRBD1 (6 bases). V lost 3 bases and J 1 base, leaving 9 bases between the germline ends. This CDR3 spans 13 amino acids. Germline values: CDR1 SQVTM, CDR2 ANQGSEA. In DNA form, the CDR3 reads TGCAGCGTTGACAGGGGCCAGAACACTGAAGCTTTCTTT. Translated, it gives CSVDRGQNTEAFF.

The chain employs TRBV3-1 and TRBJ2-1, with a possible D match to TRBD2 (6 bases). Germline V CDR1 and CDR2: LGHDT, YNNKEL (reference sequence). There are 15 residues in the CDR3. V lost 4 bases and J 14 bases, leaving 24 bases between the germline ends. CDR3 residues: CASSPSISRDSREFF. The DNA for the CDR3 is TGTGCCAGCAGCCCCTCTATCTCGCGGGATTCTAGGGAGTTCTTC.

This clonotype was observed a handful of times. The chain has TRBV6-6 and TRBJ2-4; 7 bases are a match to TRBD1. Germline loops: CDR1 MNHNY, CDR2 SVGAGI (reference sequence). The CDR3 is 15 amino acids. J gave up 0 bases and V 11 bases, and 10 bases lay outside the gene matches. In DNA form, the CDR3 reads TGTGCCCGCCGCCCGGACAGGCTAGCCAAAAACATTCAGTACTTC. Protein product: CARRPDRLAKNIQYF.